Each of the 14 T cell receptor beta chains below was sequenced from the same sample in a study of PD-L1 blockade in urothelial cancer. Time point described: peripheral blood 6 weeks after treatment start. Profiled with immunoSEQ multiplex PCR; TCRdb holds only in-frame clones, not every one. The table includes some 120,000 clones, about 89% detected once. This specimen was PBMCs, taken around atezolizumab (anti-PD-L1) treatment. The receptors originated from a man in his 60s with urothelial cancer.

The chain has TRBV4-2 and TRBJ2-7, with 7 bases aligning to TRBD2. Germline CDR1 reads LGHNA; CDR2 reads YNFKEQ. With V trimmed by 3 bases and J by 0 bases, 5 bases remained unmatched. The CDR3 is made up of 15 amino acids. CDR3: CASSQVAGASYEQYF. CDR3 sequence (DNA): TGTGCCAGCAGCCAGGTAGCGGGTGCCTCCTACGAGCAGTACTTC.

The chain employs TRBV2 and TRBJ1-5; 7 bases map to TRBD1. Germline V CDR1 and CDR2: SNHLY, FYNNEI. V was pared by 1 base and J by 7 bases, with 7 bases of the junction left unmatched. This CDR3 is 15 amino acids long. The DNA of the CDR3 is TGTGCCAGCAGTGAAGGACAGGGTGGGTGGCAGCCCCAGCATTTT. It yields the protein CASSEGQGGWQPQHF.

The chain links TRBV28 to TRBJ2-3; D unclear. Per the germline V gene, CDR1 is MDHEN and CDR2 is SYDVKM. The CDR3 runs 13 residues. The ends were cut back, 5 bases at V and 5 bases at J, with 11 bases in the middle. CDR3 in DNA: TGTGCCAGCAGTCCCGGGTCTCTAGATACGCAGTATTTT. The encoded protein is CASSPGSLDTQYF.

This chain links TRBV6-5 with TRBJ2-7, with 8 positions matching TRBD1. The germline V gene encodes CDR1 MNHEY and CDR2 SVGAGI. The trim removed 6 bases at V and 2 bases at J, leaving 6 bases unmatched. The CDR3 has 14 amino acids. The DNA of the CDR3 is TGTGCCAGCAGCCCAGGACAGGGAGCCTACGAGCAGTACTTC. Its protein is CASSPGQGAYEQYF.

This chain links TRBV29-1 with TRBJ2-3; TRBD2 agrees at 10 bases. The CDR3 sequence is 17 residues long. V was pared by 0 bases and J by 1 base, with 7 bases of the junction left unmatched. From germline, CDR1 is SQVTM and CDR2 ANQGSEA. The CDR3 DNA reads TGCAGCGTTGAAGATCAACGGCTAGCGGGGGGCACAGATACGCAGTATTTT. Translation gives CSVEDQRLAGGTDTQYF.

The V and J genes are TRBV18 and TRBJ2-1, with 7 bases lining up with TRBD1. CDR1 and CDR2 (germline): KGHSH, LQKENI. Trimming took 8 bases from V and 2 from J; bases not matched to a gene: 6. This CDR3 contains 14 residues. The CDR3 is CASTLTGTYNEQFF. The CDR3 nucleotides read TGTGCCAGCACCCTGACAGGGACCTACAATGAGCAGTTCTTC.

V and J are TRBV7-7 and TRBJ2-5; 8 nucleotides align to TRBD2. This CDR3 contains 13 residues. The junction had 2 bases not matched to a gene; V was cut back by 5 bases and J by 3 bases. CDR1 and CDR2 from the germline V gene are SSHAT and FNYEAQ (reference sequence). The DNA of the CDR3 is TGTGCCAGCAGCATTAGCGGGGAAGAGACCCAGTACTTC. It specifies CASSISGEETQYF.

The chain carries TRBV7-7 and TRBJ1-1, with a possible D match to TRBD1 (5 bases). This CDR3 contains 15 residues. Per germline, CDR1 SSHAT and CDR2 FNYEAQ (reference sequence). V lost 5 bases to trimming and J lost 4 bases, with 17 bases between them. CDR3 DNA: TGTGCCAGCAGCCCAATGGGGCAGCTCTTCACTGAAGCTTTCTTT. Its translation is CASSPMGQLFTEAFF.

The chain is built from TRBV19 and TRBJ1-2; D gene unclear. Germline CDR1 reads LNHDA; CDR2 reads SQIVND (reference sequence). Trimming shortened V by 11 bases and J by 2 bases, and 18 bases separated the two germline ends. CDR3 length equals 14 residues. The CDR3 reads CASKEGRQNYGYTF. CDR3 in DNA: TGTGCCTCAAAAGAGGGCAGGCAGAACTATGGCTACACCTTC.

This rearrangement joins TRBV28 to TRBJ2-5; the match to TRBD2 covers 8 bases. With 6 bases clipped from V and 0 bases from J, the junction kept 9 bases outside the gene matches. The CDR3 spans 16 residues. Per germline, CDR1 MDHEN and CDR2 SYDVKM. The CDR3 bases are TGTGCCAGCAGGGACCGGGCGGGAGGACACCAAGAGACCCAGTACTTC. Residues: CASRDRAGGHQETQYF. The whole variable domain, filled in from reference TRBV28 and TRBJ2-5, reads DVKVTQSSRYLVKRTGEKVFLECVQDMDHENMFWYRQDPGLGLRLIYFSYDVKMKEKGDIPEGYSVSREKKERFSLILESASTNQTSMYLCASRDRAGGHQETQYFGPGTRLLVL.

This CDR3 reads CASSKLLAGGRETQYF. The CDR3 coding sequence is TGTGCCAGCAGCAAACTGTTAGCGGGAGGGCGGGAGACCCAGTACTTC. The chain uses TRBV21-1 and TRBJ2-5; the D call of TRBD2 is as the table states it, not checked on the DNA. TRBV21-1 is given as a pseudogene. CDR3 size: 16 residues.

The gene calls are TRBV19 and TRBJ2-7; 7 bases are a match to TRBD1. The V gene's germline CDR1 is LNHDA and CDR2 SQIVND (reference sequence). This CDR3 has 13 amino acids. V lost 6 bases and J lost 4; bases outside the gene matches: 6. CDR3 residues: CASSKRQGYEQYF. The DNA of the CDR3 is TGTGCCAGTAGCAAACGACAGGGTTACGAGCAGTACTTC.

The chain is built from TRBV9 and TRBJ2-6; 11 bases agree with TRBD1. V lost 6 bases and J lost 4; bases outside the gene matches: 9. The CDR3 sequence is 17 residues long. The V gene's germline CDR1 is SGDLS and CDR2 YYNGEE. CDR3 DNA sequence: TGTGCCAGCACCCGTGGACAGGGGGCGCTCGGGGCCAACGTCCTGACTTTC. Translated, it gives CASTRGQGALGANVLTF.

In this sample, this clone turned up a few times. CDR3 residues: CASSQELGQGSHEQYF. CDR3 nucleotide sequence: TGCGCCAGCAGCCAAGAATTAGGACAGGGTAGCCACGAGCAGTACTTC. The chain employs TRBV4-1 and TRBJ2-7, with 8 bases aligning to TRBD1. V dropped 0 bases and J dropped 5; count of bases not matched to a gene: 9. There are 16 residues in the CDR3. Germline lookup yields CDR1 MGHRA and CDR2 YSYEKL.